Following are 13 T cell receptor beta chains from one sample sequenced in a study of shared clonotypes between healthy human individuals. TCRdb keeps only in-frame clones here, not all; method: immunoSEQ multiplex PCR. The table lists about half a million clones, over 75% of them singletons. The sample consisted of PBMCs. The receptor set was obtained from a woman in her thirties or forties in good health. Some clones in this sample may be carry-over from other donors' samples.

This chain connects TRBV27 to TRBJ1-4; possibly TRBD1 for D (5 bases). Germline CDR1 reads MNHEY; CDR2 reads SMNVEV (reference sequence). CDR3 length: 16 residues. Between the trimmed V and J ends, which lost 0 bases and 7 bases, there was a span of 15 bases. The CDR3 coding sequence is TGTGCCAGCAGTTTATCGTCCCGGGGCGGGCGTGAAAAACTGTTTTTT. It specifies CASSLSSRGGREKLFF. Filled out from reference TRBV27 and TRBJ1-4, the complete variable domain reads EAQVTQNPRYLITVTGKKLTVTCSQNMNHEYMSWYRQDPGLGLRQIYYSMNVEVTDKGDVPEGYKVSRKEKRNFPLILESPSPNQTSLYFCASSLSSRGGREKLFFGSGTQLSVL.

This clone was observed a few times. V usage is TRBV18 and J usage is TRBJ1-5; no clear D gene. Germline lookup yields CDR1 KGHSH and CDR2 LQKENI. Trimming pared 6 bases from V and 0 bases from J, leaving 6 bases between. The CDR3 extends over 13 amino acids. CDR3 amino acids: CASSWDSNQPQHF. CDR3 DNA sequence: TGTGCCAGCTCCTGGGATAGCAATCAGCCCCAGCATTTT.

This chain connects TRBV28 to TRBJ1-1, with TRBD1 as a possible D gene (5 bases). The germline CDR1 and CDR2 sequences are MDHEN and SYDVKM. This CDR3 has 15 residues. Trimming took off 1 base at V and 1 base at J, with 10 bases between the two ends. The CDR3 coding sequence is TGTGCCAGCAGTTTATCTTGGGGCCGGAACACTGAAGCTTTCTTT. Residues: CASSLSWGRNTEAFF.

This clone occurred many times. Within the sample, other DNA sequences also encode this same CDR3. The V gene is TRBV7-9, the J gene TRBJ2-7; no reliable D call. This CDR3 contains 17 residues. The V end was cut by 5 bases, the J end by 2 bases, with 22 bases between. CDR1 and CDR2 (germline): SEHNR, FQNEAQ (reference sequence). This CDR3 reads CASSANRNPTRAYEQYF. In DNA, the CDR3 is TGTGCCAGCAGCGCGAACAGAAACCCCACTCGGGCCTACGAGCAGTACTTC.

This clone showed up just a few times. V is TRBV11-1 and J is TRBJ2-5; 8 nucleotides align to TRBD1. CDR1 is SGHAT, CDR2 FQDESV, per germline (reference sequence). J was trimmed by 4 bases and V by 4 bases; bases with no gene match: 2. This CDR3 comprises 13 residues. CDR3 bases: TGTGCCAGCAGCTGGACAGGGCGAGAGACCCAGTACTTC. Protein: CASSWTGRETQYF.

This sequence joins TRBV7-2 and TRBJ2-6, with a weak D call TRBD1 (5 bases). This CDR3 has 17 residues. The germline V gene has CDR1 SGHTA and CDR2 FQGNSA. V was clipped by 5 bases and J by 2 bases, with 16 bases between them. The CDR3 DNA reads TGTGCCAGCAGCCCTTTTATGTGGGGCGCTGGGGCCAACGTCCTGACTTTC. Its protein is CASSPFMWGAGANVLTF.

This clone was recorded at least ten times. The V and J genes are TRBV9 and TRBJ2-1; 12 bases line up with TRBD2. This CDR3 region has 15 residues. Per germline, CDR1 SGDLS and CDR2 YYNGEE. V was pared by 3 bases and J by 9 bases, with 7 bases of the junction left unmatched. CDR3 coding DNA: TGTGCCAGCAGCGAGACTAGCGGGAGCCCGGCTGAGCAGTTCTTC. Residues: CASSETSGSPAEQFF.

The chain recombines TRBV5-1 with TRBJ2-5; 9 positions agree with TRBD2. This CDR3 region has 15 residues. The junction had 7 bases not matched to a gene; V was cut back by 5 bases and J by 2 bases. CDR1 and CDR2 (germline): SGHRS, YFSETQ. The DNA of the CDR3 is TGCGCCAGCAGACTTAGCGGGAGCTCGCAAGAGACCCAGTACTTC. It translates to CASRLSGSSQETQYF.

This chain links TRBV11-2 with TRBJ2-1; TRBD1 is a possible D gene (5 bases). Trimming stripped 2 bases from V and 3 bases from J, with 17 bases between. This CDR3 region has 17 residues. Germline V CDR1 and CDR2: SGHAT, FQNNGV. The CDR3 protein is CASSLSFVGDSYNEQFF. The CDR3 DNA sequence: TGTGCCAGCAGCTTATCGTTCGTCGGAGACAGCTACAATGAGCAGTTCTTC. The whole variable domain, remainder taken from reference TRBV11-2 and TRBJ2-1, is EAGVAQSPRYKIIEKRQSVAFWCNPISGHATLYWYQQILGQGPKLLIQFQNNGVVDDSQLPKDRFSAERLKGVDSTLKIQPAKLEDSAVYLCASSLSFVGDSYNEQFFGPGTRLTVL.

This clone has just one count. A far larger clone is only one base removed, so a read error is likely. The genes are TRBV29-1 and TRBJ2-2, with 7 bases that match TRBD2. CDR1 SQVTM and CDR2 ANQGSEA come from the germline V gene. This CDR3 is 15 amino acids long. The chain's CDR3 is CSAEFGRSGTGELFF. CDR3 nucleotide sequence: TGCAGCGCTGAATTCGGGAGGTCCGGCACCGGGGAGCTGTTTTTT.

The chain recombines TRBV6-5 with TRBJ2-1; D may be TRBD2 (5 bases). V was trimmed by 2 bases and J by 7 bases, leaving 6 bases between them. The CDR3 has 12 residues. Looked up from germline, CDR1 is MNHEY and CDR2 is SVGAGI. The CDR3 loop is CASSYGGNEQFF. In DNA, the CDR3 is TGTGCCAGCAGTTACGGAGGTAATGAGCAGTTCTTC.

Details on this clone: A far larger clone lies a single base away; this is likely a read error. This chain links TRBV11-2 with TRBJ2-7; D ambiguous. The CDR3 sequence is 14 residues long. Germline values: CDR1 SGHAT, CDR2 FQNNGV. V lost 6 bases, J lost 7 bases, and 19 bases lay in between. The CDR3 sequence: CASSHVLRGEEQYF. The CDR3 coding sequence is TGTGCCAGCAGTCACGTACTACGTGGTGAGGAGCAGTACTTC.

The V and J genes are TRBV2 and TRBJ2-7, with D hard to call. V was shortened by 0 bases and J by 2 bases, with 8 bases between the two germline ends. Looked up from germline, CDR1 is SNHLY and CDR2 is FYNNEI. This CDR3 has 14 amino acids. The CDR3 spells CASSEAPFPYEQYF. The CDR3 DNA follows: TGTGCCAGCAGTGAAGCACCATTCCCCTACGAGCAGTACTTC.